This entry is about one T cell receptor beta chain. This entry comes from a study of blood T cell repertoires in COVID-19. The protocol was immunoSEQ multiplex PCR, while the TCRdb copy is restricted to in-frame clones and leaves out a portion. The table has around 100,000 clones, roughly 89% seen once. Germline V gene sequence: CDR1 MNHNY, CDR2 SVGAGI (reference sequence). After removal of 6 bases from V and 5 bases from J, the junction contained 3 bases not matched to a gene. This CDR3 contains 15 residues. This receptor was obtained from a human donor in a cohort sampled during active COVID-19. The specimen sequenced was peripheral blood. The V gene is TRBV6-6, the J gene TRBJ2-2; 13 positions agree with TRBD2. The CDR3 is CASSPTSGGTGELFF. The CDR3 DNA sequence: TGTGCCAGCAGCCCGACTAGCGGGGGGACCGGGGAGCTGTTTTTT.